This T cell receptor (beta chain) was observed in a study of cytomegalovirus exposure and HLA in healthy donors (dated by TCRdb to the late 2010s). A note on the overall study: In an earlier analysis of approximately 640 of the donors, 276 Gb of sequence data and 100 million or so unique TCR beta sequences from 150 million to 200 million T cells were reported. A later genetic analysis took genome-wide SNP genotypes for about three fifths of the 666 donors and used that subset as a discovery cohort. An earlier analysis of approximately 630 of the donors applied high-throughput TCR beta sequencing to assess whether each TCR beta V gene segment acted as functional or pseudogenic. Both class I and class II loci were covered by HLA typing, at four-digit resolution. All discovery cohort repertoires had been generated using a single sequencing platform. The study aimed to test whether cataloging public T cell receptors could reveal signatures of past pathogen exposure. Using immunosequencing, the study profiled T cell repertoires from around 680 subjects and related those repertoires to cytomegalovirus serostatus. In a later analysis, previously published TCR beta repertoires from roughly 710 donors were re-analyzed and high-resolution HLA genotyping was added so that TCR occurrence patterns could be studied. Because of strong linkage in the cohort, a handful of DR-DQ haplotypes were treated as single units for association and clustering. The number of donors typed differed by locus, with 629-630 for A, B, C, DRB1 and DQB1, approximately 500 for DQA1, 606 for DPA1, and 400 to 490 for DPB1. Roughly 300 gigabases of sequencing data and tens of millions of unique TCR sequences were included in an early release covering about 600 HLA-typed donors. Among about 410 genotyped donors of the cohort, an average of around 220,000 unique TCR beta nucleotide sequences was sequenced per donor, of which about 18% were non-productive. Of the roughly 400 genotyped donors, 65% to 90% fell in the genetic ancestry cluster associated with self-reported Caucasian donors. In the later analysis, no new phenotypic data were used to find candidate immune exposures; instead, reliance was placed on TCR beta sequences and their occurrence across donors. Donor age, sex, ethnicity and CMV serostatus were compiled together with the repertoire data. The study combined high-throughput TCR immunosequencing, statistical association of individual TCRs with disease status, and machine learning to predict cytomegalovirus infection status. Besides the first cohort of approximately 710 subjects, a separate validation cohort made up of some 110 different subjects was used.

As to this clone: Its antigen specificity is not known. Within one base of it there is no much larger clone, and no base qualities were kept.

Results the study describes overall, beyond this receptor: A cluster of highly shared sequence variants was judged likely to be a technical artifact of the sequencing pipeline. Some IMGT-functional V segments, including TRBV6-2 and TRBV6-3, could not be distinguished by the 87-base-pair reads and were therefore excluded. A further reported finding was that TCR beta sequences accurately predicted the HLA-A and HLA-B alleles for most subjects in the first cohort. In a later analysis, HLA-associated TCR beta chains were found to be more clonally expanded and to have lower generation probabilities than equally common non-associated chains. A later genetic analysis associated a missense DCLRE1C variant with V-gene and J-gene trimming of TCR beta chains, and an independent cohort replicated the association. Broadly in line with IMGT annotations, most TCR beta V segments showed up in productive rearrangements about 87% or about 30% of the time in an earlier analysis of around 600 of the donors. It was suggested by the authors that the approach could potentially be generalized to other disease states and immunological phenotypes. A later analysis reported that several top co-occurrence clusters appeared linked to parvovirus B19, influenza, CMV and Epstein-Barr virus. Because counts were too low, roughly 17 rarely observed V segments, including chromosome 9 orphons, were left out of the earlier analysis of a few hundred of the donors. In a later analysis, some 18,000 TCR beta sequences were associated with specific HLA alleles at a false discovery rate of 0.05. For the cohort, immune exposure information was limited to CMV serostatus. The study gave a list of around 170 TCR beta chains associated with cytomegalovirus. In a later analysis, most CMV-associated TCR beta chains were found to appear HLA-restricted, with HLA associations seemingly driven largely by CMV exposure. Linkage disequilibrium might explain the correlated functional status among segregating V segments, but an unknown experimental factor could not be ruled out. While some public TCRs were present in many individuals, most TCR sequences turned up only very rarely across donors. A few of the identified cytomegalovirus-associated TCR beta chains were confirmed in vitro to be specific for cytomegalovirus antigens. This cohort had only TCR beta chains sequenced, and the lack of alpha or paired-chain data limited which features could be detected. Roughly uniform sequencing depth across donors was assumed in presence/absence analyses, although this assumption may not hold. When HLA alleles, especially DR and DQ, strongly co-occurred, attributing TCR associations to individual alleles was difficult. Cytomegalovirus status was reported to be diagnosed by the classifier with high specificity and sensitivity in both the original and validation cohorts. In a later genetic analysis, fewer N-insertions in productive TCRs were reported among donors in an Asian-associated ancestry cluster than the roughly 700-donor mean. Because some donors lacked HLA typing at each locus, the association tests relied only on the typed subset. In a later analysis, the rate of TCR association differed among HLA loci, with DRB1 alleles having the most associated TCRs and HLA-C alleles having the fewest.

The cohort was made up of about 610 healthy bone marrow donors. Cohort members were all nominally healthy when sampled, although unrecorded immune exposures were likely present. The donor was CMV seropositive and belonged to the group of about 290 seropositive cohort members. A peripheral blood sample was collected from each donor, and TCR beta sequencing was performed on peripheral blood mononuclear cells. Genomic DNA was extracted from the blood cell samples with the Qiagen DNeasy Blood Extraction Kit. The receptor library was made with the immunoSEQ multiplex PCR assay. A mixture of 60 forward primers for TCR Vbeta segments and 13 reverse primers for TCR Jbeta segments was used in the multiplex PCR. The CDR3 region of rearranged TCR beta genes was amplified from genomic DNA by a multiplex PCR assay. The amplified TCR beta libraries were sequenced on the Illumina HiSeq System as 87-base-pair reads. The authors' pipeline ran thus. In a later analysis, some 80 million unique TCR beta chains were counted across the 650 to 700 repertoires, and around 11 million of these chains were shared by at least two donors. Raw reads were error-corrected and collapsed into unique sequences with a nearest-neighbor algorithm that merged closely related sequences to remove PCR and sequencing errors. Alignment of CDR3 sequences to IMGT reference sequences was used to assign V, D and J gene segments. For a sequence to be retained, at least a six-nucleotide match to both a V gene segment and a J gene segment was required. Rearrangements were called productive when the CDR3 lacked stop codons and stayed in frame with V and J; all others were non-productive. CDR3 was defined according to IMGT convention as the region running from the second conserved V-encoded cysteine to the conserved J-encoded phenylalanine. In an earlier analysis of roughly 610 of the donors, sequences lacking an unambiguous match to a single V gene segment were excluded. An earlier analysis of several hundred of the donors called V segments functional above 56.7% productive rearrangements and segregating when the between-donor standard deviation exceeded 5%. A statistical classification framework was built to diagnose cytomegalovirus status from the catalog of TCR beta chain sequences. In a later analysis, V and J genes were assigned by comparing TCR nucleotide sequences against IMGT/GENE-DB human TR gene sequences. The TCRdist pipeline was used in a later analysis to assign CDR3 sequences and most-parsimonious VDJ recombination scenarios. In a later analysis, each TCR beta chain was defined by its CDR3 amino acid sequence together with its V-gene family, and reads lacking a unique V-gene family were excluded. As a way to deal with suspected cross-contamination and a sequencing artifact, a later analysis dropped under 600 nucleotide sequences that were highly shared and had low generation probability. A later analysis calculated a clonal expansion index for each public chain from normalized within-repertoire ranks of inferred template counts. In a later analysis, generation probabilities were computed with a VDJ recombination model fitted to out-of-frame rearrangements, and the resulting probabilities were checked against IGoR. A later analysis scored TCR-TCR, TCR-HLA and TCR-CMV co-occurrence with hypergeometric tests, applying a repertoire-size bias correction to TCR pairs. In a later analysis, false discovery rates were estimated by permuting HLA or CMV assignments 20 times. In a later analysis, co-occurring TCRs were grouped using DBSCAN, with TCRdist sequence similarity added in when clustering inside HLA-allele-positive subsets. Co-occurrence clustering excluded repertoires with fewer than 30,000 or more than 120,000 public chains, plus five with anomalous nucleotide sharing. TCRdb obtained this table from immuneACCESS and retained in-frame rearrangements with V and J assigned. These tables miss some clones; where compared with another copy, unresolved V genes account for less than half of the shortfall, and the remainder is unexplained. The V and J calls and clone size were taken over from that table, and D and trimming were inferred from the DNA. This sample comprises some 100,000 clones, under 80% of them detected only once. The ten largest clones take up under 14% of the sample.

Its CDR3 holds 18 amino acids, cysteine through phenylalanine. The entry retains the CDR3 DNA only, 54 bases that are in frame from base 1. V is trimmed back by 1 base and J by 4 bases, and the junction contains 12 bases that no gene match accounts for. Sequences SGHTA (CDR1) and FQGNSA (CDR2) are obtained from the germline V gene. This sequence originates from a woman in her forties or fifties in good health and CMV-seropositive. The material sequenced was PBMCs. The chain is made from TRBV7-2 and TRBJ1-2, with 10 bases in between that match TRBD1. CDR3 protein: CASSLGPGQGYTGYGYTF. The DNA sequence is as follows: TGTGCCAGCAGCTTAGGACCGGGACAGGGGTACACCGGCTATGGCTACACCTTC.